One sample yielded the 26 T cell receptor beta chains listed below, sequenced in a study of vaccination and CD4 T cells after COVID-19. No antigens are known for them. Cultured CD4+ T cell DNA underwent sequencing with the Oncomine TCR Beta short-read assay. TCRdb called the PCR reads again in MiXCR, with one record for every CDR3 protein. The table includes roughly 20,000 distinct CDR3 sequences, more than 55% detected once. The sample's treatment: approximately nine-day PBMC culture with coronavirus spike peptide pools or control peptides (ViraFEST assay). The source material was CD4+ T cells from blood, cultured in vitro. The receptors were gathered from a human donor who had recovered from COVID-19.

The chain is built from TRBV7-2 and TRBJ2-3; D is perhaps TRBD1 or TRBD2 (5 bases each). The CDR3 totals 15 residues. Germline CDR1 reads SGHTA; CDR2 reads FQGNSA. Trimming shortened V by 1 base and J by 2 bases, and 10 bases separated the two germline ends. CDR3 coding DNA: TGTGCCAGCAGCTTAGTAGGGGACGACACAGATACGCAGTATTTT. Its protein product is CASSLVGDDTDTQYF.

The CDR3: CSARVGDSNQPQHF. CDR3 coding DNA: TGCAGTGCTAGAGTGGGGGACAGCAATCAGCCCCAGCATTTT. This chain joins TRBV20-1 and TRBJ1-5; TRBD1 is a possible D gene (5 bases). CDR1 and CDR2 from the germline V gene are DFQATT and SNEGSKA (reference sequence). V lost 1 base to trimming and J lost 1 base, with 8 bases between them. This CDR3 is 14 amino acids long.

This clonotype was detected only once. The chain links TRBV7-9 to TRBJ2-7; D tentatively reads TRBD1 or TRBD2 (5 bases each). The CDR3 consists of 14 residues. CDR1 SEHNR and CDR2 FQNEAQ come from the germline V gene (reference sequence). Trimming shortened V by 7 bases and J by 2 bases, and 15 bases separated the two germline ends. The CDR3 DNA follows: TGTGCCAGCAAAACCGGGGCCTTGGCCTACGAGCAGTACTTC. This gives the protein CASKTGALAYEQYF.

The genes are TRBV24-1 and TRBJ2-1; possibly TRBD2 for D (5 bases). Per germline, CDR1 KGHDR and CDR2 SFDVKD. V was trimmed by 9 bases and J by 0 bases, leaving 14 bases between them. The CDR3 has 15 residues. CDR3 loop: CATGRAEPSYNEQFF. The CDR3 DNA reads TGTGCCACCGGGCGGGCAGAACCCTCCTACAATGAGCAGTTCTTC.

This chain links TRBV20-1 with TRBJ2-1; TRBD2 agrees at 9 bases. The CDR3 contains 16 residues. V lost 3 bases and J lost 4; bases outside the gene matches: 10. The germline gives CDR1 DFQATT, CDR2 SNEGSKA (reference sequence). CDR3 sequence (DNA): TGCAGTGCTAGGGACAGAGTAGCGGGAGTGTACAATGAGCAGTTCTTC. Translating gives CSARDRVAGVYNEQFF.

This clonotype was seen only a few times. The J gene is TRBJ1-5, the V gene TRBV6-1; D possibly corresponds to TRBD1 (6 bases). The germline V gene has CDR1 MNHNS and CDR2 SASEGT. The CDR3 loop spans 13 amino acids. V lost 5 bases and J lost 5, with 10 bases in between. CDR3 in DNA: TGTGCCAGCAGTCCACAGGGAGATCAGCCCCAGCATTTT. This encodes CASSPQGDQPQHF.

The CDR3 loop reads CASSPRSQGDNSPLHF. As DNA, the CDR3 is TGTGCCAGCTCACCGCGCAGCCAGGGCGATAATTCACCCCTCCACTTT. The rearrangement joins TRBV18 to TRBJ1-6; D is perhaps TRBD1 (5 bases). V was clipped by 3 bases and J by 5 bases, with 14 bases between them. The CDR3 totals 16 residues. Germline lookup yields CDR1 KGHSH and CDR2 LQKENI.

This clonotype has just a few counts. V usage is TRBV21-1 and J usage is TRBJ1-2; the D segment call TRBD1 is taken from the table without a DNA check. TRBV21-1 is noted as a pseudogene. CDR3 length equals 15 residues. The DNA for the CDR3 is TGTGCCAGCGAGGCTTCGGACAGGGGTAACTATGGCTACACCTTC. Translation: CASEASDRGNYGYTF.

CDR3 residues: CAWSVGGETQYF. In nucleotides, the CDR3 is TGTGCCTGGAGTGTAGGGGGAGAGACCCAGTACTTC. V and J are TRBV30 and TRBJ2-5; possible D gene TRBD1, 6 bases. The V gene lost 0 bases and the J gene lost 4 bases, with 6 bases spanning the gap. Germline loops: CDR1 GTSNPN, CDR2 SVGIG (reference sequence). The CDR3 has 12 residues.

This clonotype was seen a handful of times. J is TRBJ1-2 and V is TRBV19, with D possibly TRBD1 on 6 matching bases. Trimming removed 3 bases at V and 0 bases at J, with 20 bases between. Germline assignment: CDR1 LNHDA and CDR2 SQIVND (reference sequence). The CDR3 consists of 18 residues. This CDR3 is CASSMGRDRLYSNYGYTF. In DNA form, the CDR3 reads TGTGCCAGTAGTATGGGTAGAGACAGGCTCTATTCTAACTATGGCTACACCTTC.

The chain recombines TRBV19 with TRBJ2-2; 9 bases line up with TRBD2. The V gene end was trimmed by 1 base and the J gene end by 1 base; junction bases not matched to a gene: 1. The CDR3 is made up of 16 amino acids. CDR1 and CDR2 from the germline V gene are LNHDA and SQIVND (reference sequence). The CDR3 nucleotides are TGTGCCAGTAGTATAGTGACTAGCGGGAACACCGGGGAGCTGTTTTTT. As protein: CASSIVTSGNTGELFF.

This clonotype was recorded a few times. The V gene is TRBV24-1, the J gene TRBJ2-2, with D unresolved. V shed 9 bases and J shed 0 bases, with 19 bases lying between them. Per the germline V gene, CDR1 is KGHDR and CDR2 is SFDVKD. The CDR3 is 17 amino acids. CDR3 bases: TGTGCCACCGATGGCGCTTCTGGGCGTGCGAACACCGGGGAGCTGTTTTTT. Protein: CATDGASGRANTGELFF.

This chain connects TRBV2 to TRBJ1-5; D is unresolved. This CDR3 is 14 amino acids long. V dropped 3 bases and J dropped 2 bases, with 8 bases sitting between them. Germline V gives CDR1 SNHLY, CDR2 FYNNEI. The CDR3 nucleotides read TGTGCCAGCAGTGACACCTCCGGCAATCAGCCCCAGCATTTT. Protein product: CASSDTSGNQPQHF.

Concerning this clonotype itself: The junction differs from germline at one of its ends, possibly a read error. This sequence joins TRBV7-6 and TRBJ2-1; D uncertain. CDR3 length: 10 residues. CDR1 and CDR2 from the germline V gene are SGHVS and FNYEAQ. CDR3 coding DNA: TGTGCCAGCAGCTTACCCAGTCGGCTCTTC. Translating gives CASSLPSRLF. The variable domain in full, completed from reference TRBV7-6 and TRBJ2-1, reads GAGVSQSPRYKVTKRGQDVALRCDPISGHVSLYWYRQALGQGPEFLTYFNYEAQQDKSGLPNDRFSAERPEGSISTLTIQRTEQRDSAMYRCASSLPSRLFGPGTRLTVL.

By sample fraction, this clonotype is medium-sized (0.01 to 0.1%). The rearrangement joins TRBV5-4 to TRBJ2-2; 9 bases map to TRBD1. V shed 4 bases and J 3 bases; nucleotides not matched to a gene: 4. This CDR3 comprises 15 residues. Germline CDR1 is SGHNT and CDR2 is YYREEE (reference sequence). The CDR3 region has the DNA TGTGCCAGCAGCCAGGGACAGGGAGACACCGGGGAGCTGTTTTTT. Amino acid sequence: CASSQGQGDTGELFF.

Comment on this clonotype: It is unclear where the CDR3 begins or ends on the DNA, so no DNA is shown, and the CDR3 is as TCRdb lists it. The chain links TRBV5-1 to TRBJ1-5; no DNA check was done on the table's D call, TRBD1. With termini counted, the CDR3 has 24 amino acids. The germline V gene encodes CDR1 SGHRS and CDR2 YFSETQ. CDR3 protein: CASTNQTSMYLCASNEGTRPPQHF.

The chain has TRBV6-2 or TRBV6-3 and TRBJ1-2, with TRBD1 as a possible D gene (5 bases). The V gene's germline CDR1 is MNHEY and CDR2 SVGEGT. This CDR3 is 15 amino acids long. V lost 5 bases and J 2 bases, leaving 15 bases between the germline ends. The CDR3 sequence is CASSVSPGRNYGYTF. The CDR3 coding sequence is TGTGCCAGCAGTGTATCCCCGGGACGGAACTATGGCTACACCTTC.

This chain connects TRBV10-1 to TRBJ2-1; D unclear. V was shortened by 6 bases and J by 9 bases, with 18 bases between the two germline ends. The germline V gene encodes CDR1 WNHNN and CDR2 SYGVQD (reference sequence). CDR3 length: 14 amino acids. The DNA of the CDR3 is TGCGCCAGCAGCGCTGAAGCCTGGGCCGGTGAGCAGTTCTTC. Its protein is CASSAEAWAGEQFF.

J is TRBJ1-3 and V is TRBV20-1; TRBD1 is a possible D gene (5 bases). Germline lookup yields CDR1 DFQATT and CDR2 SNEGSKA (reference sequence). The CDR3 sequence is 12 residues long. Trimming cost V 0 bases and J 10 bases, with 10 bases left between them. The CDR3 region has the DNA TGCAGTGCTAGAGATATGACAGATACCATATATTTT. Residues: CSARDMTDTIYF.

This sequence joins TRBV7-3 and TRBJ2-2; D call uncertain. Germline CDR1 and CDR2: SGHTA and FQGTGA. Deletions cut 2 bases from V and 3 bases from J, with 10 bases between. This CDR3 contains 15 residues. CDR3 DNA sequence: TGTGCCAGCAGCTTATTGGGCTCATACACCGGGGAGCTGTTTTTT. Its protein product is CASSLLGSYTGELFF.

The chain employs TRBV11-3 and TRBJ2-7, with 11 nucleotides matching TRBD2. V was clipped by 1 base and J by 0 bases; unmatched bases: 2. Germline CDR1 reads SGHNT; CDR2 reads YENEEA. The CDR3 has 16 residues. CDR3 amino acids: CASSLGLAGNSYEQYF. The CDR3 DNA follows: TGTGCCAGCAGCTTAGGACTAGCGGGGAACTCCTACGAGCAGTACTTC.

This clonotype has only a few counts. This chain joins TRBV7-8 and TRBJ2-5, with no clear D. V shed 3 bases and J shed 2 bases, with 7 bases lying between them. Germline V lookup: CDR1 SGHVS, CDR2 FQNEAQ. The CDR3 has 13 residues. The CDR3 spells CASSLPMQETQYF. In DNA form, the CDR3 reads TGTGCCAGCAGCTTGCCCATGCAAGAGACCCAGTACTTC.

The rearrangement uses TRBV30 and TRBJ2-5; D is perhaps TRBD1 (5 bases). CDR3 size: 16 residues. CDR1 is GTSNPN, CDR2 SVGIG, per germline (reference sequence). V was trimmed by 1 base and J by 3 bases, leaving 18 bases between them. The CDR3 is CAWSAYYPAREETQYF. CDR3 DNA sequence: TGTGCCTGGAGTGCTTACTACCCCGCCAGGGAAGAGACCCAGTACTTC.

The chain is built from TRBV28 and TRBJ2-1; D call uncertain. Germline V CDR1 and CDR2: MDHEN, SYDVKM. The germline V and J ends were trimmed by 4 bases and 0 bases, with 13 bases remaining between them. CDR3 length equals 16 residues. The CDR3 reads CASSSSWSSSYNEQFF. DNA of the CDR3: TGTGCCAGCAGTTCCTCCTGGTCCAGCTCCTACAATGAGCAGTTCTTC.

The chain recombines TRBV10-3 with TRBJ2-5; 12 nucleotides align to TRBD2. The CDR3 has 15 residues. Germline values: CDR1 ENHRY, CDR2 SYGVKD. V trimming: 4 bases; J trimming: 4 bases; junction bases outside the gene matches: 4. CDR3 nucleotide sequence: TGTGCCATCAGTGGAGGACTAGCGGGAACAGAGACCCAGTACTTC. It yields the protein CAISGGLAGTETQYF.

DNA of the CDR3: TGTGCCAGCAGTCGGGACGGAACTTTTTACGAGCAGTACTTC. As protein: CASSRDGTFYEQYF. This chain links TRBV27 with TRBJ2-7; tentatively, D is TRBD1 or TRBD2 (5 bases each). Trimming stripped 5 bases from V and 4 bases from J, with 15 bases between. The CDR3 runs to 14 residues. Germline V gives CDR1 MNHEY, CDR2 SMNVEV (reference sequence).